The rows below give T cell receptor beta chains drawn from one sample of a study of human T cells and chemical hapten exposure. MiXCR was run by TCRdb on the RACE reads, yielding one entry per CDR3 protein. The top ten clones hold less than 2% of a sample with about 79,000 distinct CDR3 sequences, over 6.5% of them seen once. Input material: whole blood. The receptors derive from a male donor in good health. Some clones in this sample may be carry-over from other donors' samples. Each CDR3 is given without its conserved first and last residue. Fields, in order: CDR3 protein, V gene, D gene, J gene, clone size. D genes are given only for firm matches. Clone size, where shown, is once, few, many, or a class for clones that have expanded.

SVDKGRGGETQY TRBV29-1 TRBD2 TRBJ2-5 -
ASSFGLSLEAF TRBV7-2 - TRBJ1-1 few
ASSRPQGGGWHEQF TRBV19 - TRBJ2-1 -
ASSPGHMGTGELF TRBV11-3 - TRBJ2-2 few
ASSLRDRDEAF TRBV5-1 TRBD1 TRBJ1-1 -
ASSYGQGAYEQY TRBV6-5 TRBD1 TRBJ2-7 -
ASSSGSLRETQY TRBV12-3/TRBV12-4 - TRBJ2-5 -
ASSQDSRRSTDTQY TRBV4-3 - TRBJ2-3 many
VSSYGTGPYEQY TRBV6-2/TRBV6-3 TRBD1 TRBJ2-7 -
ASSVGGAASSYNEQF TRBV9 - TRBJ2-1 few
ASSLEGARGSPLH TRBV7-9 - TRBJ1-6 few
SARDQEGWRSNQPQH TRBV20-1 - TRBJ1-5 many
ASSLRDFPIHEQY TRBV5-1 - TRBJ2-7 -
ASSVTGNLYEQY TRBV2 - TRBJ2-7 -
ASSLVQGTDYEKLF TRBV6-6 TRBD1 TRBJ1-4 -
ASSRTGVSYNEQF TRBV3-1 TRBD1 TRBJ2-1 once
ASSPTGKLDQPQH TRBV6-5 TRBD1 TRBJ1-5 few
ASSYSTVTGAITSGRALQF TRBV6-5 TRBD2 TRBJ2-1 few
ASSPYSNNEQF TRBV25-1 - TRBJ2-1 many
ASSLGGWGGQQSPLH TRBV7-2 - TRBJ1-6 few
ASSLEGAGETQY TRBV5-1 TRBD1 TRBJ2-5 -
ASSPGTGMYEQY TRBV4-3 TRBD1 TRBJ2-7 many